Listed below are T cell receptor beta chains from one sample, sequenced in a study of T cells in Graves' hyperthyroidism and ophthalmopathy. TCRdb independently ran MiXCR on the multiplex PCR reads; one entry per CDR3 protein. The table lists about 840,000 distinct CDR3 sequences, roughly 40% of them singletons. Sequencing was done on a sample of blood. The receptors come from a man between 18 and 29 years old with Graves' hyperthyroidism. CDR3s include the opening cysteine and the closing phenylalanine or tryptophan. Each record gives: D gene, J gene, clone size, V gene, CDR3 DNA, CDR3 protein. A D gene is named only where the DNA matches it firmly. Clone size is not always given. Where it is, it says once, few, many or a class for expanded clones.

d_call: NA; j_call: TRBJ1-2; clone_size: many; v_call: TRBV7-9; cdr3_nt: TGTGCCAGCAGCTTCCCAACTCCGGGAAGTGGCTACACCTTC; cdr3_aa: CASSFPTPGSGYTF
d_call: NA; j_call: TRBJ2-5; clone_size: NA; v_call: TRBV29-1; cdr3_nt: TGCCGCCCAGAAGGATCGGGGACCCAGTACTTC; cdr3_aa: CRPEGSGTQYF
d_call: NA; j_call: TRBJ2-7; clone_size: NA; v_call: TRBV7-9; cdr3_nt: TGTGCCAGCAGCTCTAAGCAGGGCTTCAGCGAGCAGTACTTC; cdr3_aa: CASSSKQGFSEQYF
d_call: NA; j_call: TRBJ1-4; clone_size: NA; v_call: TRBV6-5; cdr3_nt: TGTGCCAGCAGTTCCACGCCGACAGATGAAAAACTGTTTTTT; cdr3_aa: CASSSTPTDEKLFF
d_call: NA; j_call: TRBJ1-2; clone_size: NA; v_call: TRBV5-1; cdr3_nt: TGCGCCAGCAGCTTCGAGGGCAGGGGTAATGGCTACACCTTC; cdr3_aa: CASSFEGRGNGYTF
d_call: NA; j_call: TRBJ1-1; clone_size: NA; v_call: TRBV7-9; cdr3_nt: TGTGCCCTCGCCAAGGGGAGTGGAGAGACCACTGAAGCTTTCTTT; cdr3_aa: CALAKGSGETTEAFF
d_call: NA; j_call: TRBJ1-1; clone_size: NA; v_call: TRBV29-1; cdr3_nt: TGCAGCGCACGAAGGAGTACAGGGCACACTGAAGCTTTCTTT; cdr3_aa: CSARRSTGHTEAFF
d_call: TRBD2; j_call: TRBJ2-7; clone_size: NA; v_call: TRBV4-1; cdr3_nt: TGCGCCAGCAGCACGGCGCAGGGAGCGGGAGCTGGCGAGCAGTACTTC; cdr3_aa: CASSTAQGAGAGEQYF
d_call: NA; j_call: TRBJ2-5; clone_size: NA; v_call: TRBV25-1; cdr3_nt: TGTGCCAGCGTCCCACAGGGGAGGGAGACCCAGTACTTC; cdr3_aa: CASVPQGRETQYF
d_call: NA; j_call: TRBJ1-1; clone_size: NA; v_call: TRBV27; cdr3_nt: TGTGCCAGCAGTAAACAGGTGATGGAGGCTGAAGCTTTCTTT; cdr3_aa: CASSKQVMEAEAFF
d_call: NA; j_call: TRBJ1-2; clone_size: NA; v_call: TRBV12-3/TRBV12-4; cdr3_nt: TGTGCCAGCAGTCGGGTAACAGCGCAAGCCTATGGCTACACCTTC; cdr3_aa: CASSRVTAQAYGYTF
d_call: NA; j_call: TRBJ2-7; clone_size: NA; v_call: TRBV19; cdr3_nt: TGTGCCAGTAGTAACATTCCCGGGACGAGGCCCTACGAGCAGTACTTC; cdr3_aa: CASSNIPGTRPYEQYF
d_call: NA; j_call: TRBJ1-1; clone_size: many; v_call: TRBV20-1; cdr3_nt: TGCAGCTTGGAAAGGGGGGTTAAGTTGGCTCTCTTT; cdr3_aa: CSLERGVKLALF
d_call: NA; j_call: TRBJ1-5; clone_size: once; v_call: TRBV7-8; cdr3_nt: TGTGCCAGTAGTATAGACTCGGACTTATCACGCCGGCCCCAGCATTTT; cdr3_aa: CASSIDSDLSRRPQHF
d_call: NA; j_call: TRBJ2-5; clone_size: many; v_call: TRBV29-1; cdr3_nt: TGCAGCGCCCTGGATGGAGGGGAGACCCAGTACTTC; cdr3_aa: CSALDGGETQYF
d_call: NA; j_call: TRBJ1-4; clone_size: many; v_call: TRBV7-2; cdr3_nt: TGTGCCAGCAGCCCCGGGACGGTTAATGAAAAACTGTTTTTT; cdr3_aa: CASSPGTVNEKLFF
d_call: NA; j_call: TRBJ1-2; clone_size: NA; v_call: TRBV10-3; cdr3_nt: TGTGCCACGAATCAGGGGCCTAACTATGGCTACACCTTC; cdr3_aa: CATNQGPNYGYTF
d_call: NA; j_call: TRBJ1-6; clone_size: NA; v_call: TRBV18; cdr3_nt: TGTGCCAGCTTGGTTTTGGGGCTATGGAATTCACCCCTCCACTTT; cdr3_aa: CASLVLGLWNSPLHF
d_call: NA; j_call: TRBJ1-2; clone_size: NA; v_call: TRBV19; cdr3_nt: TGTGCCAGTAGTGTCTCACAGGGAGGCTACACCTTC; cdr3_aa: CASSVSQGGYTF
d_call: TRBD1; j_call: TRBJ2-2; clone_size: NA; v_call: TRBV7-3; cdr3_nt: TGTGCCAGCAGCTCTTACGGGACAGGGAACACCGGGGAGCTGTTTTTT; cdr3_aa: CASSSYGTGNTGELFF
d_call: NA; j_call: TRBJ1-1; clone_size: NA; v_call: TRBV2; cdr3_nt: TGCGCCAGCAGCCAATGGGAAAAGAACACTGAAGCTTTCTTT; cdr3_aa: CASSQWEKNTEAFF
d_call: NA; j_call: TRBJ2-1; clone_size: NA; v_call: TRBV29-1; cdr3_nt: TGCAGCGTTGTTCAGGGAAGCAATGAGCAGTTCTTC; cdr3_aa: CSVVQGSNEQFF
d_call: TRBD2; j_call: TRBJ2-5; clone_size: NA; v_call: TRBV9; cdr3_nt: TGTGCCAGCAGCGTAGGTCTAGCGGGGGCACAACAGACCCAGTACTTC; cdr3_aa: CASSVGLAGAQQTQYF
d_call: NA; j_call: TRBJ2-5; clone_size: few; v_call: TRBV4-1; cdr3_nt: TGCGCCAGCAGCCAAGATAAGGCGTGGGAAGAGACCCAGTACTTC; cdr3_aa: CASSQDKAWEETQYF
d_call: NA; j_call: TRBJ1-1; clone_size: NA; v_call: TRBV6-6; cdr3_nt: TGTGCCAGCAGTTACGGAGGGGATGGAGACACTGAAGCTTTCTTT; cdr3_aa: CASSYGGDGDTEAFF
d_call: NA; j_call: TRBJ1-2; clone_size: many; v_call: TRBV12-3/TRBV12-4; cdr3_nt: TGTGCCAGCAGTGCTCGGCAGGGCTGGGTTGGCTACACCTTC; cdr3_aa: CASSARQGWVGYTF
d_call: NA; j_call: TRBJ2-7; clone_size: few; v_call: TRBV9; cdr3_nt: TGTGCCAGCAGCGAGGGGGGCGGGCTTTCTAGCCACGAGCAGTACTTC; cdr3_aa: CASSEGGGLSSHEQYF
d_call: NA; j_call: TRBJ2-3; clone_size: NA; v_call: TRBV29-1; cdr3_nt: TGCAGCGTAGGAGGACCTAGCACAGATACGCAGTATTTT; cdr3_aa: CSVGGPSTDTQYF
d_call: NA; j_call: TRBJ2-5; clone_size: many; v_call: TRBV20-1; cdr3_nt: TGCAGTGCCCCTGGGACGGCACCCGAGACCCAGTACTTC; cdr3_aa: CSAPGTAPETQYF
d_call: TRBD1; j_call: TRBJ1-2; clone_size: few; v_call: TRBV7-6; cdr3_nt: TGTGCCAGCAGCCCCTCCGGGACAGCCGCGAGTGGGACCTTC; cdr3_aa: CASSPSGTAASGTF
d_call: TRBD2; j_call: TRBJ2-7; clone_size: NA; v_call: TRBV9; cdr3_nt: TGTGCCAGCAGCCAACTGGGAGGGATAGCGGGAGCCGAGCAGTACTTC; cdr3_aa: CASSQLGGIAGAEQYF
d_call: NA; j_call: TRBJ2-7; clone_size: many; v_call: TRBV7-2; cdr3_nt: TGTGCCACCTCCGGCACGGGGGTCTACGAGCAGTACTTC; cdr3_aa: CATSGTGVYEQYF
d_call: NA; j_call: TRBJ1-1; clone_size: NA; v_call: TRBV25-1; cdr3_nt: TGTGCCAGCAGTCTTTGGACCAACAAGGGAGTGGCTTTCTTT; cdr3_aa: CASSLWTNKGVAFF
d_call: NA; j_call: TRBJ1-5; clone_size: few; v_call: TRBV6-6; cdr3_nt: TGTGCCAGCAGCCCCGGGACCCCATATAGCAATCAGCCCCAGCATTTT; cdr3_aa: CASSPGTPYSNQPQHF
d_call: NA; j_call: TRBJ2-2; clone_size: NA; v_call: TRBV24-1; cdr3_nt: TGTGCCACCAGTGACCCAACGGTCAACACCGGGGAGCTGTTTTTT; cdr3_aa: CATSDPTVNTGELFF
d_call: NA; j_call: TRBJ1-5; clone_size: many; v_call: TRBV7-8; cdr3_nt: TGTGCCAGCAGCTTAGAGCCAGGGCATAGCAATCAGCCCCAGCATTTT; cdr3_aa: CASSLEPGHSNQPQHF
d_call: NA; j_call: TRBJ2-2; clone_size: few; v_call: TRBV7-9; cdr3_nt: TGTGCCAGCAGCCCCCACGCCCGAGGACTGAACACCGGGGAGCTGTTTTTT; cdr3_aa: CASSPHARGLNTGELFF
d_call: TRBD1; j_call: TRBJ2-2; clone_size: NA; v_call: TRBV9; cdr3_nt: TGTGCCAGCAGCGTAGAAGGGGGCGCTACCGGGGAGCTGTTTTTT; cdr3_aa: CASSVEGGATGELFF
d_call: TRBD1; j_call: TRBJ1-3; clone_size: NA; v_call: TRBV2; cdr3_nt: TGTGCCAGCAGTGGACAGGGAATGAGGGGCTACACCATATATTTT; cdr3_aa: CASSGQGMRGYTIYF
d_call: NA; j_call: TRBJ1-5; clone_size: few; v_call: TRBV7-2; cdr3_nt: TGTGCCAGCAGCTTTGGACAGCCCAATCAGCCCCAGCATTTT; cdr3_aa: CASSFGQPNQPQHF
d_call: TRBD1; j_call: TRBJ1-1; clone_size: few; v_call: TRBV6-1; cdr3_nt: TGTGCCAGCAGTGCACCGGACAGGGGGATGAACACTGAAGCTTTCTTT; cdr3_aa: CASSAPDRGMNTEAFF
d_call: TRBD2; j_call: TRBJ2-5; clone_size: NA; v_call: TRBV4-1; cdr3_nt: TGCGCCAGCAGCCAAGATATTAGCGGGGGGGCACAGGAGACCCAGTACTTC; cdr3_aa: CASSQDISGGAQETQYF
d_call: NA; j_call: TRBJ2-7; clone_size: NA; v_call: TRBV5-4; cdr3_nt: TGTGCCACTGCTGAGGGCAGATCCTACGAGCAGTACTTC; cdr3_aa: CATAEGRSYEQYF
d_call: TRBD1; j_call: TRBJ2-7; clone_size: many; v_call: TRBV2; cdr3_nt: TGTGCCAGTCGGCCGGGACAGCTACGCTACGAGCAGTACTTC; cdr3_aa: CASRPGQLRYEQYF
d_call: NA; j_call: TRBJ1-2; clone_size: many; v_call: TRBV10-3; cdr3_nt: TGTGCCATCAGCCCAAGGGTAACGGAACGTGGCTACACCTTC; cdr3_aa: CAISPRVTERGYTF
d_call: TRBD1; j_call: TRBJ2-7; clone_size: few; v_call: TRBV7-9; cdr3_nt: TGTGCCAGCAGCTTAACCCCGGGACAGGGCTACGAGCAGTACTTC; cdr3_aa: CASSLTPGQGYEQYF
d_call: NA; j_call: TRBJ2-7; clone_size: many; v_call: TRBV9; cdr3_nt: TGTGCCAGCAGCGTAGACCTCTCCTACGAGCAGTACTTC; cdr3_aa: CASSVDLSYEQYF
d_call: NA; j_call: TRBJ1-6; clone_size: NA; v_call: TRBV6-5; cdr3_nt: TGTGCCAGCTCTCCGACTGATTATAATTCACCCCTCCACTTT; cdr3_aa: CASSPTDYNSPLHF
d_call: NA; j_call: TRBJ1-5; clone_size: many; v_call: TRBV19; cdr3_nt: TGTGCCAGTAGTATCTTTGCCGGACACCTCCAGCATTTT; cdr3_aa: CASSIFAGHLQHF
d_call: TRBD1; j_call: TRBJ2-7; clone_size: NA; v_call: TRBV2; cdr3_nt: TGTGCCAGCAGCCGCGGACAGGTCTCCTACGAGCAGTACTTC; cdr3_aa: CASSRGQVSYEQYF
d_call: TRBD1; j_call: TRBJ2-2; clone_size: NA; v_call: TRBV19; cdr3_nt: TGTGCCTGGGGCCGACAGGGCACCGGGGAGCTGTTTTTT; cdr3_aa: CAWGRQGTGELFF
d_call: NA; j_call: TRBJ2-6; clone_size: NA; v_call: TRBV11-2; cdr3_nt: TGCGCCAGCAGCCAAGAGTTCAGCTCTGGGGCCAACGTCCTGACTTTC; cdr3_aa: CASSQEFSSGANVLTF
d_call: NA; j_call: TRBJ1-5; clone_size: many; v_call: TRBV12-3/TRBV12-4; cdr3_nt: TGTGCCAGCAGTCGACAGCTCAATCAGCCCCAGCATTTT; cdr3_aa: CASSRQLNQPQHF